This record looks at one T cell receptor beta chain sequence and its context. Its cognate antigen is unknown. The CDR3 consists of 15 residues. The trim removed 3 bases at V and 7 bases at J, leaving 8 bases unmatched. The germline V gene encodes CDR1 SGHDT and CDR2 YYEEEE. The source of the sample is a study of cytomegalovirus exposure and HLA in healthy donors. The primer mix had 60 Vbeta and 13 Jbeta primers. The assay was immunoSEQ multiplex PCR, and TCRdb's table has in-frame clones only and misses some. The repertoire consists of roughly 160,000 clones, with over 75% occurring once and the leading ten covering approximately 1.6%. Study results and caveats: Cytomegalovirus-associated TCR beta chains were listed, numbering roughly 150.

Sequenced material: PBMCs. The TCR originated in a woman aged 25-40 years in good health and CMV-seronegative. The chain uses TRBV5-6 and TRBJ2-2; 8 nucleotides align to TRBD1. For the CDR3, the DNA is TGTGCCAGCAGCTCAGGGGGCAATTTTGGCGGGGAGCTGTTTTTT. It codes for CASSSGGNFGGELFF.